The 22 T cell receptor beta chains below were found in one sample sequenced in a study of identical twins' blood T cells. MiXCR was run by TCRdb on the 5' RACE reads, yielding one entry per CDR3 protein. The sample has 350,000 to 450,000 distinct CDR3 sequences, 28% seen once. Sequencing used PBMCs. The receptors come from a woman between 18 and 50 years old in good health.

The chain recombines TRBV5-4 with TRBJ2-1, with TRBD2 matching 7 bases. The germline gives CDR1 SGHNT, CDR2 YYREEE (reference sequence). V trimming: 4 bases; J trimming: 9 bases; junction bases outside the gene matches: 13. The CDR3 extends over 15 amino acids. The CDR3 bases are TGTGCCAGCAGCATCTCGGCTAGCGGTTCATCTGAGCAGTTCTTC. This codes for CASSISASGSSEQFF. Based on the CDR3 plus reference TRBV5-4 and TRBJ2-1, the full variable domain is ETGVTQSPTHLIKTRGQQVTLRCSSQSGHNTVSWYQQALGQGPQFIFQYYREEENGRGNFPPRFSGLQFPNYSSELNVNALELDDSALYLCASSISASGSSEQFFGPGTRLTVL.

This clonotype was seen only a few times. The gene calls are TRBV6-2 or TRBV6-3 and TRBJ1-5, with 8 bases identical to TRBD1. The CDR3 sequence is 17 residues long. Trimming removed 4 bases from V and 3 bases from J; junction bases left unmatched: 11. Germline V CDR1 and CDR2: MNHEY, SVGEGT. The CDR3 DNA is TGTGCCAGCAGTTTTCAATCCGGACAGGGCTACAATCAGCCCCAGCATTTT. This encodes CASSFQSGQGYNQPQHF.

This clonotype has just a few counts. V usage is TRBV29-1 and J usage is TRBJ1-1, with D maybe TRBD1 (5 bases). Germline V lookup: CDR1 SQVTM, CDR2 ANQGSEA. The CDR3 is made up of 13 amino acids. Trimming took off 3 bases at V and 6 bases at J, with 14 bases between the two ends. The CDR3: CSVDRGVHAEAFF. CDR3 coding DNA: TGCAGCGTTGACCGGGGGGTTCATGCTGAAGCTTTCTTT.

As concerns this clonotype: An end of the junction differs from the germline gene, which may be a read error. CDR3 region: CSVVMGAQGCTF. The CDR3 nucleotides read TGCAGCGTTGTAATGGGGGCGCAGGGCTGCACCTTC. V gene TRBV29-1 combines with J gene TRBJ1-2; TRBD1 is a possible D gene (6 bases). Germline V gene data show CDR1 as SQVTM and CDR2 as ANQGSEA. The CDR3 is 12 amino acids.

This clonotype came up a few times. The V gene is TRBV7-6, the J gene TRBJ1-2; no firm D call. V lost 5 bases, J lost 8 bases, and 18 bases lay in between. The CDR3 spans 14 residues. The V gene's germline CDR1 is SGHVS and CDR2 FNYEAQ. The CDR3 region is CASSLNVGPSGYTF. DNA for the CDR3: TGTGCCAGCAGCCTTAACGTGGGTCCGTCCGGCTACACCTTC.

This clonotype was seen a few times. The chain recombines TRBV5-8 with TRBJ1-1, with D possibly matching TRBD1 (6 bases). Germline lookup yields CDR1 SGHTS and CDR2 YDEGEE. The CDR3 extends over 15 amino acids. V was trimmed by 3 bases and J by 2 bases, leaving 14 bases between them. The CDR3 DNA reads as TGTGCCAGCAGCTATCTACCGGGACACAACACTGAAGCTTTCTTT. Encoded protein: CASSYLPGHNTEAFF.

The chain couples TRBV29-1 to TRBJ1-1; D gene ambiguous. The CDR3 has 17 residues. V lost 1 base and J lost 1, with 19 bases in between. Germline-derived CDR1 and CDR2 are SQVTM and ANQGSEA. CDR3 DNA: TGCAGCGTTGAAGGGCGTGGTGAGGTACACCGGAACACTGAAGCTTTCTTT. This sequence encodes CSVEGRGEVHRNTEAFF.

This clonotype has ten or more counts. The chain carries TRBV29-1 and TRBJ1-3, with D possibly TRBD1 on 5 matching bases. The CDR3 loop spans 14 amino acids. CDR1 is SQVTM, CDR2 ANQGSEA, per germline. Trimming removed 2 bases at V and 3 bases at J, with 11 bases between. In DNA form, the CDR3 reads TGCAGCGTTGAACCTCCGGGACTTGGAAACACCATATATTTT. Translated: CSVEPPGLGNTIYF.

Written as DNA, the CDR3 is TGTGCCAGCAGCAAAGGGAAGGTCCAGCCCCAGCATTTT. This translates into CASSKGKVQPQHF. V is TRBV21-1 and J is TRBJ1-5. TRBV21-1 is noted as a pseudogene. The CDR3 spans 13 residues.

The chain uses TRBV20-1 and TRBJ1-2; 8 bases match TRBD1. This CDR3 is built from 13 residues. J lost 5 bases, V lost 3 bases, and 5 bases had no gene match. Germline CDR1 reads DFQATT; CDR2 reads SNEGSKA (reference sequence). The CDR3 loop is CSASRQGAYGYTF. The CDR3 DNA reads TGCAGTGCTAGCAGGCAGGGGGCTTATGGCTACACCTTC.

This chain links TRBV6-5 with TRBJ2-1; D ambiguous. Germline V gives CDR1 MNHEY, CDR2 SVGAGI. CDR3 length: 14 residues. V was clipped by 2 bases and J by 7 bases, with 12 bases between them. CDR3 amino acids: CASSYVGFDNEQFF. In DNA form, the CDR3 reads TGTGCCAGCAGTTACGTGGGGTTTGATAATGAGCAGTTCTTC.

About this clonotype: One end of the junction is discordant with germline, which a read error may explain. The chain joins TRBV5-1 to TRBJ1-1; D is unresolved. Germline lookup yields CDR1 SGHRS and CDR2 YFSETQ. The CDR3 loop spans 13 amino acids. The CDR3 spells CVSSLAERGEAFF. In DNA form, the CDR3 reads TGCGTCAGCAGCTTGGCCGAGCGGGGTGAAGCTTTCTTT.

The gene calls are TRBV6-2 or TRBV6-3 and TRBJ1-1; D call uncertain. V was trimmed by 1 base and J by 10 bases, leaving 13 bases between them. Germline lookup yields CDR1 MNHEY and CDR2 SVGEGT. This CDR3 comprises 13 residues. This CDR3 is CASSYWSGSGAFF. CDR3 sequence (DNA): TGTGCCAGCAGTTACTGGTCGGGGAGCGGAGCTTTCTTT.

The chain carries TRBV20-1 and TRBJ2-1; the match to TRBD2 covers 7 bases. The CDR3 length is 15 residues. The ends lost 6 bases at V and 4 bases at J; junction bases unmatched: 12. The germline V gene has CDR1 DFQATT and CDR2 SNEGSKA (reference sequence). CDR3 bases: TGCAGTGCCGGGCATGGCGGGAGAGGGTACAATGAGCAGTTCTTC. Translating it yields CSAGHGGRGYNEQFF.

The V gene is TRBV5-1, the J gene TRBJ1-4; D call uncertain. The CDR3 extends over 16 amino acids. With 0 bases removed from V and 0 bases from J, the gap between germline ends came to 9 bases. In germline, CDR1 is SGHRS, CDR2 YFSETQ. This CDR3 is CASSLAGATTNEKLFF. Here the CDR3 DNA reads TGCGCCAGCAGCTTGGCAGGCGCCACAACTAATGAAAAACTGTTTTTT.

CDR3 coding DNA: TGCAGTGCTTCTCCACAGGGGGACACTGAAGCTTTCTTT. It codes for CSASPQGDTEAFF. The chain is built from TRBV20-1 and TRBJ1-1; 8 positions agree with TRBD1. This CDR3 is 13 amino acids long. V gave up 5 bases and J gave up 3 bases; unmatched junction bases: 5. CDR1 is DFQATT, CDR2 SNEGSKA, per germline (reference sequence).

In its sample, this clonotype was seen a few times. This rearrangement joins TRBV7-2 to TRBJ1-3; D gene uncertain. V lost 5 bases and J 1 base, leaving 9 bases between the germline ends. This CDR3 is 14 amino acids long. Germline-derived CDR1 and CDR2 are SGHTA and FQGNSA. The CDR3, as DNA: TGTGCCAGCAGCCTCGAACCTTCTGGAAACACCATATATTTT. As protein: CASSLEPSGNTIYF. The whole variable domain, filled in from reference TRBV7-2 and TRBJ1-3, reads GAGVSQSPSNKVTEKGKDVELRCDPISGHTALYWYRQSLGQGLEFLIYFQGNSAPDKSGLPSDRFSAERTGGSVSTLTIQRTQQEDSAVYLCASSLEPSGNTIYFGEGSWLTVV.

This clonotype appeared a few times. The rearrangement links TRBV10-3 to TRBJ2-5; tentative D call: TRBD2 (5 bases). CDR1 is ENHRY, CDR2 SYGVKD, per germline. Trimming took off 5 bases at V and 2 bases at J, with 9 bases between the two ends. The length of the CDR3 is 13 residues. The CDR3 loop is CAISPGLQETQYF. The CDR3 region has the DNA TGTGCCATCAGTCCGGGGTTACAAGAGACCCAGTACTTC.

In its sample, this clonotype was seen many times. The chain employs TRBV29-1 and TRBJ2-1; D is possibly TRBD1 (6 bases). The CDR3 sequence is 15 residues long. The germline CDR1 and CDR2 sequences are SQVTM and ANQGSEA. Trimming pared 2 bases from V and 3 bases from J, leaving 14 bases between. For the CDR3, the DNA is TGCAGCGTTGAACCCGGGCAGGGGATCTACAATGAGCAGTTCTTC. The encoded protein is CSVEPGQGIYNEQFF.

This rearrangement joins TRBV7-9 to TRBJ2-7; the D gene could be TRBD1 or TRBD2 (6 bases each). Trimming shortened V by 6 bases and J by 3 bases, and 18 bases separated the two germline ends. This CDR3 is 15 amino acids long. The V gene's germline CDR1 is SEHNR and CDR2 FQNEAQ (reference sequence). This CDR3 is CASSLLGGDIYEQYF. The CDR3 DNA sequence: TGTGCCAGCAGTTTATTAGGAGGGGACATCTACGAGCAGTACTTC.

This clonotype has only a few counts. The rearrangement joins TRBV12-3 or TRBV12-4 to TRBJ2-2, with a tentative D call TRBD2 (5 bases). Trimming took off 7 bases at V and 5 bases at J, with 17 bases between the two ends. This CDR3 comprises 15 residues. Here the CDR3 DNA reads TGTGCCAGCACCAGCGGTAGCCGGATTACCGGGGAGCTGTTTTTT. Amino acids: CASTSGSRITGELFF.

This clonotype was counted between two and nine times. The chain employs TRBV5-1 and TRBJ2-3; no firm D call. V dropped 0 bases and J dropped 1 base, with 12 bases sitting between them. Germline V gene data show CDR1 as SGHRS and CDR2 as YFSETQ. CDR3 size: 16 residues. The CDR3 spells CASSLGIDARTDTQYF. The DNA for the CDR3 is TGCGCCAGCAGCTTGGGCATCGACGCCCGCACAGATACGCAGTATTTT.